This T cell receptor beta chain stems from a study of T cell changes during pregnancy in multiple sclerosis. Assay used: immunoSEQ multiplex PCR; TCRdb lists only in-frame clones, some missing. The repertoire includes about 69,000 clones, roughly 93% of them detected once, and roughly 1.4% sits in the top ten. The CDR3 runs 18 residues. Trimming took off 5 bases at V and 0 bases at J, with 21 bases between the two ends. CDR1 and CDR2 from the germline V gene are LNHDA and SQIVND (reference sequence). This sequence joins TRBV19 and TRBJ2-3, with D perhaps TRBD2 (5 bases). The material sequenced was peripheral blood, taken in the third trimester of pregnancy. This receptor was taken from a female donor with multiple sclerosis, enrolled in a pregnancy study. CDR3: CASSLNPRSRVSTDTQYF. The DNA of the CDR3 is TGTGCCAGTAGTCTAAATCCCCGGTCGCGGGTAAGCACAGATACGCAGTATTTT. Using reference TRBV19 and TRBJ2-3 for the parts outside the CDR3, the full variable domain is DGGITQSPKYLFRKEGQNVTLSCEQNLNHDAMYWYRQDPGQGLRLIYYSQIVNDFQKGDIAEGYSVSREKKESFPLTVTSAQKNPTAFYLCASSLNPRSRVSTDTQYFGPGTRLTVL.